This TCR beta chain was recovered during a study of T-cell reconstitution after alpha-beta-depleted transplantation in children. This clonotype was seen ten or more times. Unique molecular identifiers were incorporated during preparation of the TCRbeta library. Each CDR3 protein is one row after TCRdb ran MiXCR on the PCR reads. This table holds approximately 200,000 distinct CDR3 sequences, about 14% found once. The CDR3 is 15 residues long. The ends were cut back, 3 bases at V and 3 bases at J, with 12 bases in the middle. The TCR sequence derives from a human donor who donated a stem cell graft to a child with acute lymphoblastic leukemia. Sample: PBMCs from the stem cell graft donor, taken from the stem cell graft. This rearrangement joins TRBV12-3 or TRBV12-4 to TRBJ2-1, with a tentative D call TRBD2 (6 bases). This chain's CDR3 is CASSFGGRRYNEQFF. The CDR3, as DNA: TGTGCCAGCAGTTTTGGGGGGAGGCGCTACAATGAGCAGTTCTTC.